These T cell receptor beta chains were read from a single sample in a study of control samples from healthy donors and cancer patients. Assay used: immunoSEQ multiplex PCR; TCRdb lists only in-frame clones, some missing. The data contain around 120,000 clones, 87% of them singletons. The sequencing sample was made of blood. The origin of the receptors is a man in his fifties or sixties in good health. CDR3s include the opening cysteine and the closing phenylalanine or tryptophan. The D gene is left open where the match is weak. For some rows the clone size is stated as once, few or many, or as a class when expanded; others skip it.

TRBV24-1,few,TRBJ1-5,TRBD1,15,TGTGCCACCAGTGATTTAGGGGGCGGGTATGAGCCCCAGCATTTT,CATSDLGGGYEPQHF
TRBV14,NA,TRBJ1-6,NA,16,TGTGCCAGCAGCCAAGATAATTCGAGGGCCGGATGGCCCCTCCACTTT,CASSQDNSRAGWPLHF
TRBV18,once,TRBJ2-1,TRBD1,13,TGTGCCAGCGGACAGGGGGAAAACAATGAGCAGTTCTTC,CASGQGENNEQFF
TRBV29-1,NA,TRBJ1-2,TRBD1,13,TGCAGCGTTGGGACAGGGAGTATCGATGGCTACACCTTC,CSVGTGSIDGYTF
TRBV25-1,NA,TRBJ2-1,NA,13,TGTGCCAGCTGCACGACACTCGACAATGAGCAGTTCTTC,CASCTTLDNEQFF
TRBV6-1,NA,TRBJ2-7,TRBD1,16,TGTGCCAGCAGTGGGGGGGGACAGGGGAAAGTGGACGAGCAGTACTTC,CASSGGGQGKVDEQYF
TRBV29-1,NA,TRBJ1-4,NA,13,TGCAGCGTTGAGGCTGGTACTAATGAAAAACTGTTTTTT,CSVEAGTNEKLFF
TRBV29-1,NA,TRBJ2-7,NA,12,TGCAGCGTCACCGACAGATTCTACGAGCAGTACTTC,CSVTDRFYEQYF
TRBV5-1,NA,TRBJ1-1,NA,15,TGCGCCAGCAGCTTGGATGAGGGCATGAACACTGAAGCTTTCTTT,CASSLDEGMNTEAFF
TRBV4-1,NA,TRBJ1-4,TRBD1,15,TGCGCCAGCAGGGAAACCGGGACAGTTAATGAAAAACTGTTTTTT,CASRETGTVNEKLFF
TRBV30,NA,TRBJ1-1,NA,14,TGTGCCTGGAGCTCCCCCCCGGTGAACACTGAAGCTTTCTTT,CAWSSPPVNTEAFF
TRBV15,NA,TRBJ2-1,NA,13,TGTGCCACCAGCAGAGATAGGAGGAATGAGCAGTTCTTC,CATSRDRRNEQFF
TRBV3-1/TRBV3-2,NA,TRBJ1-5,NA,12,TGTGCCAGCAGCCTGTCGTCTGGGCCCCAGCATTTT,CASSLSSGPQHF
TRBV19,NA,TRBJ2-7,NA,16,TGTGCCAGTAGTATAAGTTCCAGGGGTAAAAACTACGAGCAGTACTTC,CASSISSRGKNYEQYF
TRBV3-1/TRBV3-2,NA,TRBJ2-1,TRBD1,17,TGTGCCAGCAGCTATCAACCCTCCGGGACAGGGGGGAATGAGCAGTTCTTC,CASSYQPSGTGGNEQFF
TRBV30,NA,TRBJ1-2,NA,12,TGTGCCTGGGCTTCGGGGGGCTACGGCTACACCTTC,CAWASGGYGYTF
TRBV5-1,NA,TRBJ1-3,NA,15,TGCGCCAGCAGCTTCGACGCCGACTCTGGAAACACCATATATTTT,CASSFDADSGNTIYF
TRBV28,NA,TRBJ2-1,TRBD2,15,TGTGCCAGCAGTTTTGGGACTAGCGGGGTTGTTGAGCAGTTCTTC,CASSFGTSGVVEQFF
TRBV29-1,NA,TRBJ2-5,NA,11,TGCAGCGCTCTAACGGGGGAGACCCAGTACTTC,CSALTGETQYF
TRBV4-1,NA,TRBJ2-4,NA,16,TGCGCCAGCAGCCAAATAATTACCGAACCCGCTGGCATTCAGTACTTC,CASSQIITEPAGIQYF
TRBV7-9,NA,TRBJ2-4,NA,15,TGTGCCAGCAGCTTAACCGAATCGGGAAAAAACATTCAGTACTTC,CASSLTESGKNIQYF
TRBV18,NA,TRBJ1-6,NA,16,TGTGCCAGCTCACCAAGAGTCGGACGGGGAAATTCACCCCTCCACTTT,CASSPRVGRGNSPLHF
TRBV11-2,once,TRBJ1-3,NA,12,TGTGCCAGCAGCTTATACGGGGGCACCATATATTTT,CASSLYGGTIYF
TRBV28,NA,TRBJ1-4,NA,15,TGTGCCAGCAGTTCTCCGAGTACAACTAATGAAAAACTGTTTTTT,CASSSPSTTNEKLFF
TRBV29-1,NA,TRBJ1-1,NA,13,TGCAGCGTGAGGGCGACGATGAACACTGAAGCTTTCTTT,CSVRATMNTEAFF
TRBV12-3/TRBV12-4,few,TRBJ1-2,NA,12,TGTGCCAGCAGTTTAGGGGCGCTCGGCTACACCTTC,CASSLGALGYTF
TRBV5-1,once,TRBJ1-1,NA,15,TGCGCCAGCAGCTTAGGGAGGGTAGGTAGCACTGAAGCTTTCTTT,CASSLGRVGSTEAFF
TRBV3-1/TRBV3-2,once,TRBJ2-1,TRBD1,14,TGTGCCAGCAGCGGACAGGGGGCGCGGCTAGGACAGTTCTTC,CASSGQGARLGQFF
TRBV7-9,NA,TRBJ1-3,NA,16,TGTGCCAGCACCCAAAACCTAGGGGCGGGTGGAAACACCATATATTTT,CASTQNLGAGGNTIYF
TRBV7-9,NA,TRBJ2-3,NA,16,TGTGCCAGCAGCTTAATGGGGGGCGCATCCACAGATACGCAGTATTTT,CASSLMGGASTDTQYF
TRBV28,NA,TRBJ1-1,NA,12,TGTGCCAGCAGTTGGGGGGTTACTGAAGCTTTCTTT,CASSWGVTEAFF
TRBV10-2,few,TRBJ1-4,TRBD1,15,TGCGCCAGCAGTGAAGGGGGCGAACGGAATGAAAAACTGTTTTTT,CASSEGGERNEKLFF
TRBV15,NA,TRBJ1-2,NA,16,TGTGCCACCAGCAGAGGACAGGAAGACAATGTATATGGCTACACCTTC,CATSRGQEDNVYGYTF
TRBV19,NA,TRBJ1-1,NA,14,TGTGCCAGTAGTATATCTAACGTGAACACTGAAGCTTTCTTT,CASSISNVNTEAFF
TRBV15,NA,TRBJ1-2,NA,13,TGTGCCACCAGCAGAGATCGGGTCTTCGGCTACACCTTC,CATSRDRVFGYTF
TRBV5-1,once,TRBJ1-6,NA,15,TGCGCCAGCAGCCCCGAGGCCGAGGGGAGTTCACCCCTCCACTTT,CASSPEAEGSSPLHF
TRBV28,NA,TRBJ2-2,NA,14,TGTGCCAGCAAAGAGGGCGGGGCCGACGGGGAGCTGTTTTTT,CASKEGGADGELFF
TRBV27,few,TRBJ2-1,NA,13,TGTGCCAGCAGTCAAATCTCTAGTTCAGGGCAGTTCTTC,CASSQISSSGQFF
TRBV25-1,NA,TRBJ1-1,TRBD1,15,TGTGCCAGCAGTGAAGGGGGACAGCCCAACACTGAAGCTTTCTTT,CASSEGGQPNTEAFF
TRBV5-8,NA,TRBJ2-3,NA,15,TGTGCCAGCAGCCTCGGGGCAGAAGGAACAGATACGCAGTATTTT,CASSLGAEGTDTQYF
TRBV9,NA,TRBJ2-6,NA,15,TGTGCCAGCAGCGTAGGACAGCCTGGGGCCAACGTCCTGACTTTC,CASSVGQPGANVLTF
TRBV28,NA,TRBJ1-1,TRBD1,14,TGTGCCAGCAGAGGACAGGGGGCGGGGACTGAAGCTTTCTTT,CASRGQGAGTEAFF
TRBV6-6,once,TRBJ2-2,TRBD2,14,TGTGCCAGCAGTTCCCACGGGGGGTCCGGGGAGCTGTTTTTT,CASSSHGGSGELFF
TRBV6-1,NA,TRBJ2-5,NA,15,TGTGCCAGCAGTGATTCGGGGGGCTCCCAAGAGACCCAGTACTTC,CASSDSGGSQETQYF
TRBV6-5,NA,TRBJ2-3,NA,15,TGTGCCAGCAGGCTTGACCCCTCGACGACAGATACGCAGTATTTT,CASRLDPSTTDTQYF